A single sample is the source of the 10 T cell receptor beta chains below, sequenced in a study of OX40 agonist ivuxolimab in advanced cancers. The data were produced by immunoSEQ multiplex PCR, yet TCRdb's version contains in-frame clones alone and is incomplete. In the table there are about 72,000 clones, 90% to 95% of which are singletons. The sample here was CD4+ or CD8+ T cells sorted from blood, taken in a trial of the OX40 agonist ivuxolimab. These receptors all stem from an adult with an advanced solid tumor such as melanoma, head and neck, liver or kidney cancer.

The genes are TRBV6-1 and TRBJ1-6, with a weak D call TRBD1 (5 bases). The V end lost 0 bases, the J end lost 7 bases, and 10 bases lay between the germline ends. The CDR3 is 15 residues long. Germline V CDR1 and CDR2: MNHNS, SASEGT. The DNA of the CDR3 is TGTGCCAGCAGTGAAGCGAGGGGTTCCAATTCACCCCTCCACTTT. It yields the protein CASSEARGSNSPLHF.

The chain has TRBV29-1 and TRBJ2-2, with D unclear. The ends were cut back, 7 bases at V and 4 bases at J, with 10 bases in the middle. Germline V gene lookup returns CDR1 SQVTM and CDR2 ANQGSEA. CDR3 length equals 12 residues. CDR3 in DNA: TGCAGCGGCCTCCAGAGCACCGGGGAGCTGTTTTTT. Its protein is CSGLQSTGELFF.

There are a few counts of this clone. V usage is TRBV7-9 and J usage is TRBJ2-7; tentatively, D is TRBD2 (7 bases). Per the germline V gene, CDR1 is SEHNR and CDR2 is FQNEAQ (reference sequence). The V end lost 1 base, the J end lost 4 bases, and 11 bases lay between the germline ends. The CDR3 length is 14 residues. CDR3 DNA: TGTGCCAGCAGCTTAGTCGGGGGGCGATACGAGCAGTACTTC. It translates to CASSLVGGRYEQYF.

This chain connects TRBV7-3 to TRBJ1-1, with 7 bases identical to TRBD1. Germline CDR1 reads SGHTA; CDR2 reads FQGTGA. J was trimmed by 4 bases and V by 4 bases; bases with no gene match: 3. The CDR3 has 13 residues. The CDR3: CASSSTGSTEAFF. The CDR3 region has the DNA TGTGCCAGCAGCTCGACAGGGAGCACTGAAGCTTTCTTT.

The chain combines TRBV6-5 with TRBJ1-2; D is perhaps TRBD1 (5 bases). The germline V gene has CDR1 MNHEY and CDR2 SVGAGI. The CDR3 has 14 residues. V was pared by 2 bases and J by 6 bases, with 13 bases between. The CDR3 loop is CASSYRAGLDGYTF. CDR3 in DNA: TGTGCCAGCAGTTACAGGGCAGGGTTGGATGGCTACACCTTC.

The chain carries TRBV4-1 and TRBJ2-1; TRBD2 matches at 14 bases. The CDR3 has 18 amino acids. Germline assignment: CDR1 MGHRA and CDR2 YSYEKL. The trim removed 4 bases at V and 7 bases at J, leaving 12 bases unmatched. In DNA, the CDR3 is TGCGCCAGCAGCCTTACCTTGACTAGCGGGAGGGCCGGGAATGAGCAGTTCTTC. Translating gives CASSLTLTSGRAGNEQFF.

The V and J genes are TRBV5-6 and TRBJ1-2; TRBD1 matches 8 bases. The CDR3 contains 14 residues. Trimming cost V 10 bases and J 3 bases; bases outside gene matches: 11. Germline V CDR1 and CDR2: SGHDT, YYEEEE. CDR3 sequence: CAGDETGAHYGYTF. CDR3 coding DNA: TGTGCCGGCGACGAGACAGGGGCCCACTATGGCTACACCTTC.

The chain uses TRBV7-9 and TRBJ2-3; D tentatively reads TRBD1 or TRBD2 (5 bases each). Trimming left V 2 bases short and J 3 bases short, with 12 bases between. Germline V gives CDR1 SEHNR, CDR2 FQNEAQ (reference sequence). The CDR3 sequence is 15 residues long. The CDR3 is CASSLRGSQTDTQYF. The CDR3 bases are TGTGCCAGCAGCTTACGGGGCAGCCAGACAGATACGCAGTATTTT.

This clone was recorded once. The genes are TRBV27 and TRBJ1-1; D is perhaps TRBD1 (5 bases). The CDR3 length is 13 residues. CDR1 is MNHEY, CDR2 SMNVEV, per germline (reference sequence). The V gene lost 6 bases and the J gene lost 0 bases, with 8 bases spanning the gap. In DNA, the CDR3 is TGTGCCAGCAGCTGGGACGTGAACACTGAAGCTTTCTTT. It specifies CASSWDVNTEAFF.

This chain links TRBV19 with TRBJ1-1; D is possibly TRBD1 (5 bases). Germline CDR1 is LNHDA and CDR2 is SQIVND (reference sequence). This CDR3 region has 15 residues. V lost 6 bases and J lost 3, with 17 bases in between. In DNA form, the CDR3 reads TGTGCCAGTAGGGACCCGGGACCTTACTACACTGAAGCTTTCTTT. It yields the protein CASRDPGPYYTEAFF.